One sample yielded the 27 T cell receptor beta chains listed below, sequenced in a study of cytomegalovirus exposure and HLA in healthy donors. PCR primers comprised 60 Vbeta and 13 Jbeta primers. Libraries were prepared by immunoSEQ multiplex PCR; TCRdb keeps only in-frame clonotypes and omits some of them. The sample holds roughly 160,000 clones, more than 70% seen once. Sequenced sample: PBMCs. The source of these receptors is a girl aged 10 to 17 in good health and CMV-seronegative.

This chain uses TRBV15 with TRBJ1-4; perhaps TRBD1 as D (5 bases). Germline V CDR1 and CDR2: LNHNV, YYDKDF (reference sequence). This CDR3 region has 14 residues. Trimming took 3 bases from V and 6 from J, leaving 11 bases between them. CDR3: CATSREGRDEKLFF. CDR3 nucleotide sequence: TGTGCCACCAGCAGGGAGGGGCGGGATGAAAAACTGTTTTTT.

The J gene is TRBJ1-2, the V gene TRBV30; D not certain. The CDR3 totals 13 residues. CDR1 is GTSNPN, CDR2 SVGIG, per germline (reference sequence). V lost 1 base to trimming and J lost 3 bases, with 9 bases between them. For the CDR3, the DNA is TGTGCCTGGAGTGGCAGCGGAGACTATGGCTACACCTTC. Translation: CAWSGSGDYGYTF.

CDR3 nucleotides: TGTGCCAGCAGTCCTACAGGGAACTATTACAATGAGCAGTTCTTC. This translates into CASSPTGNYYNEQFF. V usage is TRBV6-1 and J usage is TRBJ2-1; a possible D gene is TRBD1 (6 bases). V lost 5 bases and J lost 4, with 15 bases in between. This CDR3 is 15 amino acids long. CDR1 is MNHNS, CDR2 SASEGT, per germline.

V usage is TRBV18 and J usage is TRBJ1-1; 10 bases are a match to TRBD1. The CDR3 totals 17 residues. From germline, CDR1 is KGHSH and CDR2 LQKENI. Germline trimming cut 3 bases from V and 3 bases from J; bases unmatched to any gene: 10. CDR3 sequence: CASSPRTGTGADTEAFF. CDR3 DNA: TGTGCCAGCTCACCCCGCACCGGGACAGGGGCGGACACTGAAGCTTTCTTT.

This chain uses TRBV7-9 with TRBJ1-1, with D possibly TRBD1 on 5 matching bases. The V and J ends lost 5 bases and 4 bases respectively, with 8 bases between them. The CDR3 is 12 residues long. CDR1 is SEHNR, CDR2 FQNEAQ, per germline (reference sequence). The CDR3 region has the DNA TGTGCCAGCAGCGGGGGGGGCACTGAAGCTTTCTTT. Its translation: CASSGGGTEAFF. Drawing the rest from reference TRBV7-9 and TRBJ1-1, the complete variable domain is DTGVSQNPRHKITKRGQNVTFRCDPISEHNRLYWYRQTLGQGPEFLTYFQNEAQLEKSRLLSDRFSAERPKGSFSTLEIQRTEQGDSAMYLCASSGGGTEAFFGQGTRLTVV.

CDR3 region: CASRLSGYEQYF. CDR3 nucleotides: TGCGCCAGCAGGCTCAGCGGATACGAGCAGTACTTC. This chain connects TRBV5-1 to TRBJ2-7, with D possibly matching TRBD2 (5 bases). Trimming took off 5 bases at V and 4 bases at J, with 10 bases between the two ends. The CDR3 contains 12 residues. Germline CDR1 is SGHRS and CDR2 is YFSETQ. Full variable domain (remainder filled in from reference TRBV5-1 and TRBJ2-7): KAGVTQTPRYLIKTRGQQVTLSCSPISGHRSVSWYQQTPGQGLQFLFEYFSETQRNKGNFPGRFSGRQFSNSRSEMNVSTLELGDSALYLCASRLSGYEQYFGPGTRLTVT.

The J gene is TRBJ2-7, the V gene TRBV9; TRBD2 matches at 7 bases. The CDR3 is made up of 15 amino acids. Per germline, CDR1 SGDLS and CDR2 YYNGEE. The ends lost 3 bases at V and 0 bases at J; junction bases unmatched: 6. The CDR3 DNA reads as TGTGCCAGCAGCGCAGGGACTACCTCCTCCTACGAGCAGTACTTC. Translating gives CASSAGTTSSYEQYF.

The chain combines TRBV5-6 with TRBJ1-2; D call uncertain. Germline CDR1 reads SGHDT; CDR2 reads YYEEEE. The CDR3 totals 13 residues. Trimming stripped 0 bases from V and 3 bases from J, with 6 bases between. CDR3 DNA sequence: TGTGCCAGCAGCTTGGAACGGTACTATGGCTACACCTTC. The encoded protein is CASSLERYYGYTF. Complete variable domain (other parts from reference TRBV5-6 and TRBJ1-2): DAGVTQSPTHLIKTRGQQVTLRCSPKSGHDTVSWYQQALGQGPQFIFQYYEEEERQRGNFPDRFSGHQFPNYSSELNVNALLLGDSALYLCASSLERYYGYTFGSGTRLTVV.

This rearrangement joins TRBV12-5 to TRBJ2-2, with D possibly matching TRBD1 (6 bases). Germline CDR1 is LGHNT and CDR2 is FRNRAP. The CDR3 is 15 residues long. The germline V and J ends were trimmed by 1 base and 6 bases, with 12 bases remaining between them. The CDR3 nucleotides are TGTGCTAGTGGTTTGGGGGGGCGTTTGTCCGGGGAGCTGTTTTTT. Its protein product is CASGLGGRLSGELFF.

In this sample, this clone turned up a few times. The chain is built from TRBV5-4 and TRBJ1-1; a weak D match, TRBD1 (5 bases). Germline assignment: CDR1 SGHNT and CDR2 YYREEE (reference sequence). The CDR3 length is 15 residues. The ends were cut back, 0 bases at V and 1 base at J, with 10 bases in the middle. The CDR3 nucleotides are TGTGCCAGCAGCTTGGGGGGGACTTCGAACACTGAAGCTTTCTTT. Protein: CASSLGGTSNTEAFF.

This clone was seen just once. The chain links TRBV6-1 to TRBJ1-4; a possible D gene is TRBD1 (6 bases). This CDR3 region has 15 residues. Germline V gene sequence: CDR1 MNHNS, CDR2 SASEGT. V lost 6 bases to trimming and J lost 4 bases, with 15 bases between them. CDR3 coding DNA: TGTGCCAGCAGCCTTCCAGGGGCGGGTAATGAAAAACTGTTTTTT. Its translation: CASSLPGAGNEKLFF.

CDR3 residues: CASSNDRNTEAFF. The CDR3 DNA is TGTGCCAGTAGCAATGACAGGAACACTGAAGCTTTCTTT. The chain carries TRBV19 and TRBJ1-1; D is possibly TRBD1 (5 bases). V dropped 6 bases and J dropped 1 base, with 9 bases sitting between them. The CDR3 consists of 13 residues. Germline CDR1 reads LNHDA; CDR2 reads SQIVND (reference sequence).

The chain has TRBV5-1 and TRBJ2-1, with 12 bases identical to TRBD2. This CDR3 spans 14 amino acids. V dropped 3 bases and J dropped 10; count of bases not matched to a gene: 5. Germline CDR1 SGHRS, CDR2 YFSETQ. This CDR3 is CASSWGLAGGEQFF. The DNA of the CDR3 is TGCGCCAGCAGCTGGGGACTAGCGGGCGGGGAGCAGTTCTTC.

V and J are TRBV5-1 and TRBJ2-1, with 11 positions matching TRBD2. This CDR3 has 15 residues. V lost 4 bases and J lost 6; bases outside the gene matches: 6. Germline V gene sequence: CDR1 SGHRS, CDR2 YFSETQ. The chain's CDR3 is CASSDLAGGPNEQFF. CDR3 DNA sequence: TGCGCCAGCAGCGATCTAGCGGGGGGTCCCAATGAGCAGTTCTTC.

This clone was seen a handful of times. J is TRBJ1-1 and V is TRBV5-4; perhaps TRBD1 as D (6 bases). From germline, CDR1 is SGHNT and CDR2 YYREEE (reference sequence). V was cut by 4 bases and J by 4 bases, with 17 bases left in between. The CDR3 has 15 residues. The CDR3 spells CASSTEKTGGTEAFF. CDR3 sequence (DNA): TGTGCCAGCAGCACGGAGAAGACAGGTGGCACTGAAGCTTTCTTT.

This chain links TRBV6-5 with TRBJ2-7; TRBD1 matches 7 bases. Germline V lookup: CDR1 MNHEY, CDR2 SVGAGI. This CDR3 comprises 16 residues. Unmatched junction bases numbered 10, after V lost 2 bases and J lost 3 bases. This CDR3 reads CASSYSPTGTIYEQYF. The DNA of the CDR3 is TGTGCCAGCAGTTACAGTCCGACAGGGACCATCTACGAGCAGTACTTC.

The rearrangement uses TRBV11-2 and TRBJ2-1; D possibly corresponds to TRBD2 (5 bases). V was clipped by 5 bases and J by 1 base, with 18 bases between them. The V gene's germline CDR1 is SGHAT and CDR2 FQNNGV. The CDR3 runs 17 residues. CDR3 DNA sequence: TGTGCCAGCAGCCCCGCTTATTTGGGAGATTCCTACAATGAGCAGTTCTTC. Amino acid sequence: CASSPAYLGDSYNEQFF.

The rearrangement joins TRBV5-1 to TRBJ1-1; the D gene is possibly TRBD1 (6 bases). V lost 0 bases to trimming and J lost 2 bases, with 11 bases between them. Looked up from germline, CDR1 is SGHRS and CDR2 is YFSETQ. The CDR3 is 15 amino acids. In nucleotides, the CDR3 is TGCGCCAGCAGCTTGGATGAGGGGGTAAACACTGAAGCTTTCTTT. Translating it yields CASSLDEGVNTEAFF.

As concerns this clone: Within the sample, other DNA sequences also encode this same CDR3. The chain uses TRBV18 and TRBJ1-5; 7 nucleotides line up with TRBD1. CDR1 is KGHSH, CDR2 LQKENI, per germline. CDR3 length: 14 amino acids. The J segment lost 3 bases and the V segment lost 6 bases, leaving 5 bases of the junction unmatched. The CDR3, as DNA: TGTGCCAGCTCCCGAGACAGGGTCAATCAGCCCCAGCATTTT. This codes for CASSRDRVNQPQHF.

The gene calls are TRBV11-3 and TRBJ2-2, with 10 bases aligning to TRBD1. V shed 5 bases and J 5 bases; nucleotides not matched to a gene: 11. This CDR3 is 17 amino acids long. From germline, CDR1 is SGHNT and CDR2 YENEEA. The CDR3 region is CASSRSVGTGDTGELFF. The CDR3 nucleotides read TGTGCCAGCAGCCGATCCGTAGGGACAGGGGATACCGGGGAGCTGTTTTTT.

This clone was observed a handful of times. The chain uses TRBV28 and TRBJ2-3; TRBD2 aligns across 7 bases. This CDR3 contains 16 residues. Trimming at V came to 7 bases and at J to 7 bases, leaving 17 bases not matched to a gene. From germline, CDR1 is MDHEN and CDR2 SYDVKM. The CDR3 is CASTITVSGVPNTQYF. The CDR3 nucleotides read TGTGCCAGCACTATCACGGTCAGCGGGGTACCGAATACGCAGTATTTT. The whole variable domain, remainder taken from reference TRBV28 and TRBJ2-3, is DVKVTQSSRYLVKRTGEKVFLECVQDMDHENMFWYRQDPGLGLRLIYFSYDVKMKEKGDIPEGYSVSREKKERFSLILESASTNQTSMYLCASTITVSGVPNTQYFGPGTRLTVL.

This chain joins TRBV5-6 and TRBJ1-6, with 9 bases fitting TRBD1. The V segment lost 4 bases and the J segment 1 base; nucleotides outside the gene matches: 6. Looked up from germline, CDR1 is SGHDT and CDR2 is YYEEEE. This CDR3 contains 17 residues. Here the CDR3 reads CASSGGDRASYNSPLHF. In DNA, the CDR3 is TGTGCCAGCAGCGGGGGGGACAGGGCTTCCTATAATTCACCCCTCCACTTT.

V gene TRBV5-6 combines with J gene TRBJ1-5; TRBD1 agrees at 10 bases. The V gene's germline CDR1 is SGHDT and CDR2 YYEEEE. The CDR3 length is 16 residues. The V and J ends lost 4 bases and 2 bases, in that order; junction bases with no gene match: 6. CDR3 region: CASSPGTGVGNQPQHF. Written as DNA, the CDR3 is TGTGCCAGCAGCCCCGGGACAGGGGTCGGCAATCAGCCCCAGCATTTT.

CDR3 protein: CASSSQRGHLAEQYF. DNA for the CDR3: TGTGCCAGCAGTTCTCAAAGGGGGCATTTGGCCGAGCAGTACTTC. The V gene is TRBV6-1, the J gene TRBJ2-7, with 7 bases that match TRBD1. Trimming took 5 bases from V and 6 from J; bases not matched to a gene: 13. CDR1 is MNHNS and CDR2 is SASEGT in the germline V gene. The CDR3 totals 15 residues.

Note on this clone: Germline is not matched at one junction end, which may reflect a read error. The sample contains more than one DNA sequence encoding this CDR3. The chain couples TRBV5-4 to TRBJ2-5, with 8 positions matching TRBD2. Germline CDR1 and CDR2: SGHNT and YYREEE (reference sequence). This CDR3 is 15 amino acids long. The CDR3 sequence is CASTLSGGRGETQYF. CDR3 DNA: TGCGCCAGCACCTTATCGGGGGGGCGCGGAGAGACCCAGTACTTC.

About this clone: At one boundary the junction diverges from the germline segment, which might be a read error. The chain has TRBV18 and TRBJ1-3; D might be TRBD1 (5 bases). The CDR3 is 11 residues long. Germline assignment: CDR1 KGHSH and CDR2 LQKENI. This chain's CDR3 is CVSCGGNTIYF. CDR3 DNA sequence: TGTGTCAGCTGTGGGGGGAACACCATATATTTT.

The CDR3 loop is CASSQGLPRDHNEQFF. CDR3 in DNA: TGTGCCAGCAGTCAAGGACTGCCCAGGGATCACAATGAGCAGTTCTTC. The chain combines TRBV6-1 with TRBJ2-1, with D tentatively TRBD1 or TRBD2 (5 bases each). From germline, CDR1 is MNHNS and CDR2 SASEGT. This CDR3 has 16 amino acids. Trimming removed 5 bases from V and 5 bases from J, with 19 bases in between.